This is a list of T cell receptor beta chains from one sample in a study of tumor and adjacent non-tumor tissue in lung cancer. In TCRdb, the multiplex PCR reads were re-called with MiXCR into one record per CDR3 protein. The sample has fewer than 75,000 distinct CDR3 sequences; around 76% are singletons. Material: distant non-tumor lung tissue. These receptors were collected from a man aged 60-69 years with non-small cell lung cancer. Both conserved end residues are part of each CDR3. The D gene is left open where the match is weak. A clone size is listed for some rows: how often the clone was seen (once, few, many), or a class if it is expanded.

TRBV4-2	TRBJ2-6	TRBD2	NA	TGTCCCAGCAACCAAGATTTTTCGGGAGGCTGGTCTGGGGCCAACGTCCTGACTTTC	CPSNQDFSGGWSGANVLTF
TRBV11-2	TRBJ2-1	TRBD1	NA	TGTGCCAGCAGCTCTCTTGCCGGGACAGCAATGCAGTTCTTC	CASSSLAGTAMQFF
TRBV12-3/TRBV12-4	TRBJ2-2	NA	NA	TGTGCCAGCAGCCCCCGACAGAACGGGGAGCTGTTTTTT	CASSPRQNGELFF
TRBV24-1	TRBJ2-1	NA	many	TGTGCCACCAGCCGGGGACGGAGCTACAATGAGCAGTTCTTC	CATSRGRSYNEQFF
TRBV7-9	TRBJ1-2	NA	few	TGTGCCATCAGCTTAGAAACAGGTTCCGGGTCGCGCTATGGCTACACCTTC	CAISLETGSGSRYGYTF
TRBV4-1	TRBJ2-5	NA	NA	TGCGCCAGCAACCAAGATCTGGGTGTAGTGACCCAGTACTTC	CASNQDLGVVTQYF
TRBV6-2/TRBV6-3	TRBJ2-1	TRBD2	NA	TGTGCCAGCAGTTACAATAAACGCGGGAGTTTCCCCCCTGAGTACTTCTTC	CASSYNKRGSFPPEYFF
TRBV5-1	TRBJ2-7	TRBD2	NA	TGCACCAGCAGCTTGGGGGGGGGTAGCGGGACCTTTTACGAGCAGTACTTC	CTSSLGGGSGTFYEQYF
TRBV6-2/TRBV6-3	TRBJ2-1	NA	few	TGCGCCAGCAGTAGACAAGGCCCCTACAATGAGCAGTTCTTC	CASSRQGPYNEQFF
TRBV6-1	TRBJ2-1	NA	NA	TGTGCCAGCAGTGTCAGACAGGGGAGCGGGGCTGAGCAGCTCTTC	CASSVRQGSGAEQLF
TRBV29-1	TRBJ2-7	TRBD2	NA	TGCAGCGCGACTAGCTGCTATGAGCAGTACTTC	CSATSCYEQYF
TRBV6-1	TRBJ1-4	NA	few	TGTGCCAGCAGTGAGATTCCCGAAAAACTGTTTTTT	CASSEIPEKLFF
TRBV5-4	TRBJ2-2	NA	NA	TGTGCCAGCAGCTTGGCAGACATCGGGGTGCTGTTTTTT	CASSLADIGVLFF
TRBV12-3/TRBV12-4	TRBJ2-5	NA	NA	TGCGCCAGCAGTCTGTCTCCTCGAGAGACCCAGTACTTC	CASSLSPRETQYF
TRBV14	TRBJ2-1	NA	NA	TGTGCCAGCAGCCTACGACAGTTCAGCTCCTACAATGAGCAGTCCTTC	CASSLRQFSSYNEQSF
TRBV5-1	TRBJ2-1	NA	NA	TGCGCCAGGAGCTTGGAGAACTACAATGAGCAGTTCTTC	CARSLENYNEQFF
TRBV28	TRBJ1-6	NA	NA	TGTGTCAGCAGATCGGGAGAATCACCCCTCCACTTT	CVSRSGESPLHF
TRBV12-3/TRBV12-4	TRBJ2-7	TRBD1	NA	TGTACCAGCAGCCCCGGGACAGGGGCTCTCGAGCAGTACTTC	CTSSPGTGALEQYF
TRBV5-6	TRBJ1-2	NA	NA	TGTGCCAGCAGCTTTGACACGCCCTACTATGGCAACGCCTTC	CASSFDTPYYGNAF
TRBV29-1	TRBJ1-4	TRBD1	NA	TGCAGTCTGGGACAGGGGGTTCGGGAAAAACTGTTTTTT	CSLGQGVREKLFF
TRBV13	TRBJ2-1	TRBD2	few	TGTGCCAGCAGGCGGCTAGCGGGCCTCAACAATGAGCTGTTCTTC	CASRRLAGLNNELFF
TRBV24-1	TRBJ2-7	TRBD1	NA	TGTGCCACCAGTGATTTGCGAACCCAACCGGGACAGGGTGTCTACATGCAGTACTTC	CATSDLRTQPGQGVYMQYF
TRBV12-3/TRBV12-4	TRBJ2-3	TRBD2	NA	TGTGCCAGCAGGCCGGGACTAGGGTCCTACACAGATCCGCAGTACTTT	CASRPGLGSYTDPQYF
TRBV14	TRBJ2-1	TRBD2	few	TGTGCCAGCAGCCCGGGACTAGCGGGAGTCGTTGAGCAGTTCTTC	CASSPGLAGVVEQFF
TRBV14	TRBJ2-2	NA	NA	TGTGCCAGCAGCCGGACGGTTACGATCACTGGGGAGCTGTTTTTT	CASSRTVTITGELFF
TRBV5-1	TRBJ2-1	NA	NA	TGCGCCAGCAGCTCCAGCTCCTACAATGGGCAGTTCTTC	CASSSSSYNGQFF
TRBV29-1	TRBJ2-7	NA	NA	TGCAGCGCTCAGGGGGGCAGGAGTGGGTACGTGCAGTACTTC	CSAQGGRSGYVQYF
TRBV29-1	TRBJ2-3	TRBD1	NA	TGCAGCATCGATGCAACCGGGACAGGGATCGCAGATACGCAGTATTTT	CSIDATGTGIADTQYF
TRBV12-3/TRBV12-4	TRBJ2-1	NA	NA	TGTGCCGGCAGTTTCCCTCAATTGGACCACAATGAGCAGTTCTTC	CAGSFPQLDHNEQFF
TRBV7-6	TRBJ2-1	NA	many	TGTGCCAGCAGCTTTCTTACGGGGGACTCCTACAATGAGCAGTTCTTC	CASSFLTGDSYNEQFF
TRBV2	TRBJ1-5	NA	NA	TGTGCCAGCAGTGGAGGGGAGGGTCAGCCCCAGCATTTT	CASSGGEGQPQHF
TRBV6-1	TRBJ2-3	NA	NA	TGTGCCAGTCAGAGGGACGGCAATCAGCCCCAGTATTTT	CASQRDGNQPQYF
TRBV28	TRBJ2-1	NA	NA	TGTGCCAGGAGTCCTGGCGGTGCCTACAATGAGCAGTTCTTT	CARSPGGAYNEQFF
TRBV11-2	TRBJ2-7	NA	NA	TGTGCCAGCAGCTTAGAGGACATCTCCTACGGGCAGTACTTC	CASSLEDISYGQYF
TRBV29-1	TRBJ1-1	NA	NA	TGCAGCGTTGTCACAGCTCCGAAGGCTTTCTTT	CSVVTAPKAFF
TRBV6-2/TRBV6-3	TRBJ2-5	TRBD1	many	TGTGCCAGCAGTAAACCCGACAGGGGAGAGACCCAGTACTTC	CASSKPDRGETQYF
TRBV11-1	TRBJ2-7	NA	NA	TGTACCAGCAGCTTAGACCAGGGGGGCCCTTACGAGCAGTACTTC	CTSSLDQGGPYEQYF
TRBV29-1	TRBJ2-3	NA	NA	TGCAGTCTTGAAGATAGTACCCACACAGATACGCAGTATTTT	CSLEDSTHTDTQYF
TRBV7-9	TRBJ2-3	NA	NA	TGTGCCAGCAGCACATGGTATAGCAATCAGCCCCAGTATTTT	CASSTWYSNQPQYF
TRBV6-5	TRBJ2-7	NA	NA	TGTGCCAACAGCCTAAATGAGTGGCGGAACGAGCAGTACTTC	CANSLNEWRNEQYF
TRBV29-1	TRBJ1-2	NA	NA	TGCAGCATTCCGGTGGACTATGGCTACGCCTTC	CSIPVDYGYAF
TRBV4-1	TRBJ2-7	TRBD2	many	TGCGCCAGCAGCCAAGGAATTTTAACGGGAGGGAGGGACGAGCAGTACTTC	CASSQGILTGGRDEQYF
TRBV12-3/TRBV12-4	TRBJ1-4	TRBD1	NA	TGTGACAGCAGTTTAGGGTTCAGGGGGAACGAAAAACTGTTTTTT	CDSSLGFRGNEKLFF
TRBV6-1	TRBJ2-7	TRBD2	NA	TGTGCCAGCAGTGAAACGGGACTAGCGGGAGGTGCGTACTTC	CASSETGLAGGAYF
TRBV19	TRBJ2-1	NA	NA	TGTGTCAGTACAAGCAGCGGCAGCTCCTACAAAGAGCAGTTCTTC	CVSTSSGSSYKEQFF
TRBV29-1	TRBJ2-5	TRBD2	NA	TGCAGCGTTGTCAAATCAAGGGCCGGGAGGGAGACCCAGTACTTC	CSVVKSRAGRETQYF
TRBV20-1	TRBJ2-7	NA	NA	TGCAGTGCTAGGACTAATGGGGACAACGAGCAGTACTTC	CSARTNGDNEQYF
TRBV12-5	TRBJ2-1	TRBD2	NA	TGTGCTAGCGGTTTCTACTATAGCGGGAGGGACCACTCCTACAATGAGCAGTTCTTC	CASGFYYSGRDHSYNEQFF
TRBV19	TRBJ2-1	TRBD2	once	TGTGCCAGTCGGCCCTCTAGCACCCCGGCGGGAGCCTACAGTGAGCAGTTCTTT	CASRPSSTPAGAYSEQFF
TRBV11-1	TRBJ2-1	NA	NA	TGTGCCAGCAGCTTAGGCTACAATCAACAGTTCTTC	CASSLGYNQQFF
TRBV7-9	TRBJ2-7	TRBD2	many	TGTGCCAGCAGCGCGACTAGCGGGAGGGCCAGCGAGCAGTACTTC	CASSATSGRASEQYF
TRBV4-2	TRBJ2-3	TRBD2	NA	TGTGCCAGCAGCCAAGATCGCCAGCGGGGTCTAGGTACGCAGTATTTT	CASSQDRQRGLGTQYF
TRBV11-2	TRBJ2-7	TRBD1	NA	TGTGCCAGCAGCAAGAATCAGGGGGTTGTCAATGAGCAGTACTTC	CASSKNQGVVNEQYF
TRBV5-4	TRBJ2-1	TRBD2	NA	TGTGCCAGCAGCACTACTAGCGGGTCTGTTAATGAGCAGTTCTTC	CASSTTSGSVNEQFF
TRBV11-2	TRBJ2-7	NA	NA	TGTGCCAGCAACTCCCCAGGGGGGTGGGGGTTCGAGCAGTACTTC	CASNSPGGWGFEQYF